This TCR beta chain was recorded in a study of shared clonotypes between healthy human individuals. The germline V gene has CDR1 SGHNT and CDR2 YYREEE (reference sequence). V trimming: 4 bases; J trimming: 5 bases; junction bases outside the gene matches: 7. The CDR3 totals 16 residues. Study-level findings and limits: Investigators expected sequencing depth to affect clonotype sharing among donors.

About this clone: Its target is not known.

The repertoire was sequenced with immunoSEQ multiplex PCR; TCRdb's copy has only in-frame clones and lacks some. The profile covers 2,500,000 or so clones, with under 95% appearing a single time and around 0.38% taken by the ten largest. This TCR was sampled from a young man in good health. Some clones in this sample may be carry-over from other donors' samples. The chain uses TRBV5-4 and TRBJ2-1; 12 bases align to TRBD1. What was sequenced was naive CD4+ T cells from PBMCs. Noted subset: CD45RA+ positively selected. The CDR3 loop is CASSPQGTGGHNEQFF. The CDR3 DNA follows: TGTGCCAGCAGCCCCCAGGGGACAGGGGGCCACAATGAGCAGTTCTTC.